Reported below is one TCR beta chain. This sample stems from a study of shared clonotypes between healthy human individuals. TCRdb's table, derived via immunoSEQ multiplex PCR, lists solely in-frame clones and lacks some. This sample has 550,000 to 650,000 clones, with 95% to 97% found just once. The V gene lost 5 bases and the J gene lost 4 bases, with 9 bases spanning the gap. The germline CDR1 and CDR2 sequences are MDHEN and SYDVKM. The CDR3 runs 12 residues. Naive CD8 cells were CD45RO-negative, positively selected for CCR7, excluding terminally differentiated effector memory CD45RA+ cells. The source is a woman aged 25-40 years in good health. Specimen: naive CD8+ T cells sorted from blood. This chain connects TRBV28 to TRBJ2-7; D gene uncertain. In DNA form, the CDR3 reads TGTGCCAGCAGTAACACCGAATACGAGCAGTACTTC. Translated, it gives CASSNTEYEQYF.